This note documents a single TCR beta chain sequence. PCR used 60 Vbeta primers and 13 Jbeta primers. Sequencing used immunoSEQ multiplex PCR; TCRdb keeps in-frame clones, though not all of them. This table has 150,000 to 200,000 clones, around 81% appearing once. Looked up from germline, CDR1 is SGHTS and CDR2 is YDEGEE. J lost 5 bases, V lost 4 bases, and 5 bases had no gene match. The CDR3 length is 13 residues. This record belongs to a study of cytomegalovirus exposure and HLA in healthy donors. The J gene is TRBJ2-5, the V gene TRBV5-8; TRBD1 aligns across 7 bases. Input material: PBMCs. The TCR originated in a woman between 25 and 40 years old in good health and CMV-seronegative. The CDR3 DNA reads as TGTGCCAGCAGCAACACAGGGGCGGAGACCCAGTACTTC. This translates into CASSNTGAETQYF.